This entry lists 14 T cell receptor beta chains sequenced from one sample in a study of shared clonotypes between healthy human individuals. Sequencing used immunoSEQ multiplex PCR; TCRdb keeps in-frame clones, though not all of them. In the table there are under 200,000 clones, 90% to 95% of which are singletons. Specimen: naive CD4+ T cells sorted from blood. Subset in this sample: CD45RA+ positively selected. The receptor source for this set is a woman aged 25 to 39 in good health.

As DNA, the CDR3 is TGTGCCAGCAGTGTAGACGACTATGGCTACACCTTC. As protein: CASSVDDYGYTF. The chain recombines TRBV6-6 with TRBJ1-2; D call uncertain. Germline loops: CDR1 MNHNY, CDR2 SVGAGI (reference sequence). The V end was cut by 5 bases, the J end by 3 bases, with 7 bases between. CDR3 length equals 12 residues.

The CDR3 reads CASSLVGGTGFRSYGYTF. CDR3 in DNA: TGTGCCAGCAGCTTAGTGGGTGGAACAGGGTTCCGGAGTTATGGCTACACCTTC. This chain joins TRBV13 and TRBJ1-2, with D possibly being TRBD1 (6 bases). The CDR3 has 18 residues. Germline CDR1 reads PRHDT; CDR2 reads FYEKMQ (reference sequence). V gave up 1 base and J gave up 5 bases, with 23 bases separating them.

The V call is TRBV5-1, the J call TRBJ2-1; 12 positions agree with TRBD1. This CDR3 region has 17 residues. The V segment lost 3 bases and the J segment 3 bases; nucleotides outside the gene matches: 7. Germline CDR1 is SGHRS and CDR2 is YFSETQ. The CDR3 is CASSWGQGARSYNEQFF. Written as DNA, the CDR3 is TGCGCCAGCAGCTGGGGACAGGGGGCCCGGAGCTACAATGAGCAGTTCTTC.

This sequence joins TRBV18 and TRBJ2-3; no clear D gene. The CDR3 is 14 residues long. V was clipped by 3 bases and J by 4 bases, with 11 bases between them. Germline V lookup: CDR1 KGHSH, CDR2 LQKENI. The CDR3 loop reads CASSPSERADTQYF. The CDR3 DNA sequence: TGTGCCAGCTCACCTTCGGAACGGGCAGATACGCAGTATTTT.

The chain employs TRBV28 and TRBJ1-4; D ambiguous. CDR3 size: 16 residues. V lost 2 bases, J lost 0 bases, and 10 bases lay in between. Germline lookup yields CDR1 MDHEN and CDR2 SYDVKM. The CDR3: CASSLSGVATNEKLFF. CDR3 sequence (DNA): TGTGCCAGCAGTTTAAGCGGCGTTGCAACTAATGAAAAACTGTTTTTT.

The chain has TRBV10-3 and TRBJ2-2; 9 bases are a match to TRBD1. The germline V gene has CDR1 ENHRY and CDR2 SYGVKD. J lost 5 bases, V lost 4 bases, and 2 bases had no gene match. The CDR3 consists of 14 residues. CDR3 loop: CAISATGGTGELFF. CDR3 in DNA: TGTGCCATCAGTGCGACAGGGGGAACCGGGGAGCTGTTTTTT.

V and J are TRBV4-1 and TRBJ2-3, with no clear D. V lost 5 bases and J 0 bases, leaving 12 bases between the germline ends. The CDR3 totals 15 residues. In germline, CDR1 is MGHRA, CDR2 YSYEKL. The DNA for the CDR3 is TGCGCCAGCAGCAGAGTATCTACTAGCACAGATACGCAGTATTTT. It is translated as CASSRVSTSTDTQYF.

The genes are TRBV14 and TRBJ2-1; D call uncertain. The CDR3 runs to 17 residues. Germline CDR1 reads SGHDN; CDR2 reads FVKESK. V was shortened by 4 bases and J by 3 bases, with 19 bases between the two germline ends. In nucleotides, the CDR3 is TGTGCCAGCAGCCCGCTGGCGGCGAGGCCTTTCTACAATGAGCAGTTCTTC. It translates to CASSPLAARPFYNEQFF.

The chain joins TRBV18 to TRBJ2-2, with D unresolved. Germline lookup yields CDR1 KGHSH and CDR2 LQKENI. Between the trimmed V and J ends, which lost 4 bases and 1 base, there was a span of 10 bases. The length of the CDR3 is 15 residues. The CDR3 DNA is TGTGCCAGCTCACGCTCCAGCGTGAACACCGGGGAGCTGTTTTTT. This gives the protein CASSRSSVNTGELFF.

V and J are TRBV28 and TRBJ1-5, with D possibly being TRBD1 (5 bases). Germline CDR1 reads MDHEN; CDR2 reads SYDVKM. The CDR3 is 14 residues long. Trimming took 5 bases from V and 11 from J, leaving 19 bases between them. CDR3 DNA sequence: TGTGCCAGCAGTCTCGGGGGGGGAACAAGGACCCAGCATTTT. It yields the protein CASSLGGGTRTQHF.

The chain employs TRBV28 and TRBJ2-3, with D possibly being TRBD2 (6 bases). Trimming cost V 2 bases and J 3 bases, with 15 bases left between them. This CDR3 spans 16 amino acids. The V gene's germline CDR1 is MDHEN and CDR2 SYDVKM. The CDR3 spells CASSLPGTDLTDTQYF. Here the CDR3 DNA reads TGTGCCAGCAGTTTACCGGGGACTGACCTGACAGATACGCAGTATTTT.

This rearrangement joins TRBV19 to TRBJ2-5; D not certain. Germline CDR1 and CDR2: LNHDA and SQIVND (reference sequence). V dropped 5 bases and J dropped 4 bases, with 11 bases sitting between them. The CDR3 is made up of 13 amino acids. CDR3 sequence: CASSLRRGETQYF. CDR3 sequence (DNA): TGTGCCAGTAGTCTCAGGAGAGGAGAGACCCAGTACTTC.

This clone was observed a single time. CDR3 DNA sequence: TGTGCCAGTAGTACCCCAGGGGGCACAGAGACCCAGTACTTC. Its protein product is CASSTPGGTETQYF. The V and J genes are TRBV19 and TRBJ2-5; 8 nucleotides agree with TRBD1. There are 14 residues in the CDR3. V shed 4 bases and J 4 bases; nucleotides not matched to a gene: 5. Germline-derived CDR1 and CDR2 are LNHDA and SQIVND (reference sequence).

This chain joins TRBV18 and TRBJ2-5, with 10 bases identical to TRBD2. Germline CDR1 reads KGHSH; CDR2 reads LQKENI. CDR3 length: 15 amino acids. Trimming cost V 1 base and J 3 bases; bases outside gene matches: 2. CDR3 in DNA: TGTGCCAGCTCACCACGTACTAGCGGGGAAGAGACCCAGTACTTC. This codes for CASSPRTSGEETQYF.